Sequencing of this T cell receptor beta chain was carried out in a study of blood T cell repertoires in COVID-19. Study as a whole: Acute and convalescent COVID-19 samples came from the United States, Italy and Spain. PBMCs, B-cell-depleted T cells, or T cells were the source of the cDNA or gDNA that made up the material.

The CDR3 loop spans 15 amino acids. The V and J ends lost 4 bases and 4 bases, in that order; junction bases with no gene match: 9. Per the germline V gene, CDR1 is SGHNT and CDR2 is YYREEE (reference sequence). Per the original methods: Amplification with reference gene primers provided the estimates of nucleated cell counts. Some clones are missing from TCRdb's copy, which holds only in-frame ones; the method was immunoSEQ multiplex PCR. Clone size and V and J calls were adopted from that table, with D and trimming inferred from the DNA. The data show 100,000 or so clones, roughly 85% seen once. The sequencing input was peripheral blood. This receptor was identified in a man in his fifties or sixties with acute or convalescent COVID-19. The V and J genes are TRBV5-4 and TRBJ2-7, with 9 bases lining up with TRBD2. CDR3 bases: TGTGCCAGCAGCCCCAAGACTAGCGGAATGTACGAGCAGTACTTC. Its translation: CASSPKTSGMYEQYF.